Included here is one TCR beta chain sequence, with context. This clonotype was found many times. The antigen this receptor binds is unknown. No base quality values were provided; no much bigger clone lies one nucleotide off. This entry is derived from a study of T cells in Graves' hyperthyroidism and ophthalmopathy (dated by TCRdb to between 2018 and 2021). The study in broad terms: Peripheral blood was collected at initial diagnosis, before any treatment. For training and testing, the roughly 100 patients in the discovery cohort were randomly divided in a 7:3 ratio. After sampling, hyperthyroidism patients received methimazole starting at 30 mg daily, and ophthalmopathy patients received high-dose intravenous methylprednisolone. To identify distinguishing TCR V-J signatures, a discovery cohort of 100 patients was used, comprising fewer than 45 with Graves' ophthalmopathy and around 60 with stable Graves' hyperthyroidism. In addition, the study compared T-cell repertoires in thyroid tissue and in blood from roughly six Graves' hyperthyroidism patients. An independent validation cohort of around 19 hyperthyroidism patients and 15 or so patients who later progressed to ophthalmopathy tested prospective prediction of ophthalmopathy. The paper reports TCR Vbeta CDR3 sequencing of approximately 140 peripheral blood samples: 40 or so ophthalmopathy, fewer than 80 hyperthyroidism and about 17 progressor patients.

Beyond this particular receptor, the publication reports: Most expanded thyroid clonotypes (frequency above 0.001) were also found in blood, which suggests that blood repertoires may mirror thyroid immune responses. In validation, the model predicted progression to ophthalmopathy a median of 6.5 months before onset, with roughly 70% sensitivity and about 72% specificity. Ophthalmopathy was separated from stable hyperthyroidism by a 13 V-J signature model, with about 88% sensitivity and roughly 81% specificity obtained in cross-validation and 80%/75% obtained in testing. No statistical method was used to set the sample size in advance, and investigators knew the group allocation.

The CDR3 measures 14 amino acids from cysteine to phenylalanine. Left in the record is the CDR3 DNA by itself, 42 bases read in frame from the first base. CDR1 and CDR2, per the germline V gene, are MNHNS and SASEGT. The V end loses 6 bases and the J end loses 6 bases, and a stretch of 17 bases separates them. Amplification of TCR beta CDR3 regions was carried out from RNA transcripts. For the first round of RT-PCR on the TCR CDR3, the HTBI primer set was used together with the Qiagen OneStep RT-PCR kit. Libraries were constructed in a second round of multiplex PCR, after which size selection and purification were performed. Libraries were sequenced paired-end with 100 bp reads on an Illumina HiSeq2000. The source study handled its data this way. SOAPnuke was used to process the raw data, removing reads that contained adapters or uncalled bases, had a mean Phred below 15, or lacked an exact match to the constant primer or identifier. COPE v1.2.5 was used to merge high-quality paired reads, and clonotypes were defined as unique nucleotide sequences. Clonotypes were aligned to IMGT TRBV, TRBD and TRBJ reference segments using MiTCR v1.1. Analysis was restricted to V-J combinations with a frequency above 0.0001, which covered approximately 99% of repertoires. A TCS score was defined as the ratio of F50 (clonal expansion) to E x V (chaos), with BLOSUM62-based TCRdist applied between CDR3 peptides within each V-J. Welch's t-statistics and random forest reduced fewer than 600 V-J features to 13, which were used in a naive Bayes classifier (R e1071). The raw public data were reprocessed by TCRdb itself: fastp quality trimming at Q25, MiXCR clonotype calling, in-frame beta chains only. All rows with the same CDR3 protein become a single entry with the most common DNA and genes. Here the V and J calls rest on TCRdb's processing, not on the authors' analysis. The sample profile shows about 400,000 distinct CDR3 sequences; 14% to 15% of them were found once. The ten biggest clones cover roughly 13% of the sample.

Ophthalmopathy patients had moderately to severely active disease, Clinical Activity Score of at least 3, NOSPECS grade of at least 4, and duration under 3 months. Any patient with an uncontrolled infection, another autoimmune disease, pregnancy or lactation was excluded. Diagnoses were established on the basis of clinical symptoms, serum thyroxine and TRAb, thyroid ultrasound, and orbital computed tomography. PBMCs were isolated from 10 ml of fresh peripheral blood by Ficoll-Paque density gradient centrifugation. Trizol reagent was used to extract total RNA, and RNA quality was then checked on an Agilent 2100 Bioanalyzer.

Recombination linked TRBV6-1 to TRBJ2-5; the D gene is perhaps TRBD2, on 5 matching bases. This clonotype was obtained from a man younger than 35 with Graves' ophthalmopathy. The sequenced material came from blood. The DNA sequence is TGTGCCAGCAGCCGGGGAGAGAGGGTGAAGACCCAGTACTTC. Its protein reads: CASSRGERVKTQYF.